The rows below give T cell receptor beta chains drawn from one sample of a study of cytomegalovirus exposure and HLA in healthy donors. The method was immunoSEQ multiplex PCR; TCRdb's version includes in-frame clones alone and lacks a portion of them. In the table there are some 140,000 clones, over 80% of which are singletons. The sequenced material came from PBMCs. All receptors come from a man aged 35 to 55 in good health and CMV-seronegative. Both conserved end residues are part of each CDR3. The order of the fields is CDR3 DNA, CDR3 protein, V gene, CDR3 length, clone size, D gene, J gene. A D gene is named only where the DNA matches it firmly. Clone size appears in some rows only: once, few, many, or a class for an expanded clone.

DNA: TGTGCCAGTGGAAGGGGACTAGGGAACACCGGGGAGCTGTTTTTT; CDR3: CASGRGLGNTGELFF; V: TRBV7-3; length: 15; size: NA; D: TRBD2; J: TRBJ2-2
DNA: TGTGCCAGCACCGGACAGCACCCTTTCTACGAGCAGTACTTC; CDR3: CASTGQHPFYEQYF; V: TRBV2; length: 14; size: once; D: NA; J: TRBJ2-7
DNA: TGTGCCACCAGCAGAGATTATCCCCAGGGGGGCAATGAGCAGTTCTTC; CDR3: CATSRDYPQGGNEQFF; V: TRBV15; length: 16; size: NA; D: NA; J: TRBJ2-1
DNA: TGTGCCAGCAGCAAGGCGGGGGACAGGGGGCCTTATGAGCAGTACTTC; CDR3: CASSKAGDRGPYEQYF; V: TRBV21-1; length: 16; size: NA; D: NA; J: TRBJ2-7
DNA: TGTGCCAGCAGTCCTCTTGAGACCAGGGGGCCGGGGAATGAGCAGTTCTTC; CDR3: CASSPLETRGPGNEQFF; V: TRBV27; length: 17; size: few; D: TRBD1; J: TRBJ2-1
DNA: TGTGCCAGTAGCCCACAGGGCGTTGGAGAAAAACTGTTTTTT; CDR3: CASSPQGVGEKLFF; V: TRBV19; length: 14; size: few; D: NA; J: TRBJ1-4
DNA: TGCGCCAGCAGCCCCCGGGAGAGCTCTGGAAACACCATATATTTT; CDR3: CASSPRESSGNTIYF; V: TRBV5-1; length: 15; size: NA; D: NA; J: TRBJ1-3
DNA: TGTGCCTGGAGTGTCGCAGGTAGAAACTATGGCTACACCTTC; CDR3: CAWSVAGRNYGYTF; V: TRBV30; length: 14; size: few; D: NA; J: TRBJ1-2
DNA: TGTGCCAGCAGCAGAGGCTCCCTAGGAAAGATCCCCTACGAGCAGTACTTC; CDR3: CASSRGSLGKIPYEQYF; V: TRBV9; length: 17; size: NA; D: NA; J: TRBJ2-7
DNA: TGTGCCAGAAGCAGAACCTCCGGGACAGGGGCTCTCGATGGCTACACCTTC; CDR3: CARSRTSGTGALDGYTF; V: TRBV5-3; length: 17; size: NA; D: TRBD1; J: TRBJ1-2
DNA: TGCGCCAGCAGCCAAGGACTGGCGCGGGAGATGAATGAGCAGTTCTTC; CDR3: CASSQGLAREMNEQFF; V: TRBV4-3; length: 16; size: NA; D: TRBD2; J: TRBJ2-1
DNA: TGCAGCGTTGCGGCAGGGCCCTACGAGCAGTACTTC; CDR3: CSVAAGPYEQYF; V: TRBV29-1; length: 12; size: NA; D: NA; J: TRBJ2-7
DNA: TGTGCCAGCAGTTACTCGGCCAGCTCTGGAAACACCATATATTTT; CDR3: CASSYSASSGNTIYF; V: TRBV6-5; length: 15; size: NA; D: NA; J: TRBJ1-3
DNA: TGTGCCAGTAGTCCAACAGGATCCTCCTACGAGCAGTACTTC; CDR3: CASSPTGSSYEQYF; V: TRBV19; length: 14; size: NA; D: NA; J: TRBJ2-7
DNA: TGTGCCAGCAGCTTACTGGGGGGTGTGAACACCGGGGAGCTGTTTTTT; CDR3: CASSLLGGVNTGELFF; V: TRBV7-3; length: 16; size: NA; D: NA; J: TRBJ2-2
DNA: TGTGCCAGCAGTTTACTGACAGGGTTCACTGAAGCTTTCTTT; CDR3: CASSLLTGFTEAFF; V: TRBV27; length: 14; size: NA; D: TRBD1; J: TRBJ1-1
DNA: TGTGCCAGCAGCTTGGTACTAGCGGGGGCCGGAGGAGATACGCAGTATTTT; CDR3: CASSLVLAGAGGDTQYF; V: TRBV5-6; length: 17; size: NA; D: TRBD2; J: TRBJ2-3
DNA: TGTGCCTGGAGTAGCATACCCAATCAGCCCCAGCATTTT; CDR3: CAWSSIPNQPQHF; V: TRBV30; length: 13; size: NA; D: NA; J: TRBJ1-5
DNA: TGTGCCAGCAGCTTGGGCAGGTACTTCTATGGCTACACCTTC; CDR3: CASSLGRYFYGYTF; V: TRBV5-4; length: 14; size: NA; D: NA; J: TRBJ1-2
DNA: TGTGCCAGCAGCTTAGTGGCAGGGGGCCAGACGTACCAAGAGACCCAGTACTTC; CDR3: CASSLVAGGQTYQETQYF; V: TRBV7-3; length: 18; size: NA; D: TRBD1; J: TRBJ2-5
DNA: TGTGCCAGCTCACCTTTAGCGGGAGCCTTAGCCAAAAACATTCAGTACTTC; CDR3: CASSPLAGALAKNIQYF; V: TRBV18; length: 17; size: NA; D: TRBD2; J: TRBJ2-4
DNA: TGTGCCAGCAGCTTAGGGCAGGGTAGCACAGATACGCAGTATTTT; CDR3: CASSLGQGSTDTQYF; V: TRBV7-3; length: 15; size: NA; D: NA; J: TRBJ2-3
DNA: TGCGCCAGCAGTGAGCCCTTTGGAGGAGCGGCCATGGGCACAGATACGCAGTATTTT; CDR3: CASSEPFGGAAMGTDTQYF; V: TRBV10-1; length: 19; size: NA; D: NA; J: TRBJ2-3
DNA: TGTGCCAGCAGCGCCGGGACAGGGGCAAACTGGCAGTACTTC; CDR3: CASSAGTGANWQYF; V: TRBV5-6; length: 14; size: NA; D: TRBD1; J: TRBJ2-7
DNA: TGTGCCAGTAGTATTCGTACCGGGCGGGTAAAGAGCTACACCTTC; CDR3: CASSIRTGRVKSYTF; V: TRBV19; length: 15; size: NA; D: NA; J: TRBJ1-2
DNA: TGTGCCAGCAGCTTATATTCCCCAACAAACACCGGGGAGCTGTTTTTT; CDR3: CASSLYSPTNTGELFF; V: TRBV7-3; length: 16; size: NA; D: NA; J: TRBJ2-2
DNA: TGTGCCAGCAGTGAGGACTTTTCCAGGGGGCGCGGGACCCAGTACTTC; CDR3: CASSEDFSRGRGTQYF; V: TRBV2; length: 16; size: NA; D: TRBD1; J: TRBJ2-5
DNA: TGTGCCAGCAGCTTGTACCTAGAGAGCTACGAGCAGTACTTC; CDR3: CASSLYLESYEQYF; V: TRBV5-8; length: 14; size: NA; D: NA; J: TRBJ2-7
DNA: TGCGCCAGCAGCTGGGGCCTAGTATGGAGTCGGGACACTGAAGCTTTCTTT; CDR3: CASSWGLVWSRDTEAFF; V: TRBV5-1; length: 17; size: NA; D: NA; J: TRBJ1-1
DNA: TGTGCCAGCAGCCCGGGACACTACTCCTACGAGCAGTACTTC; CDR3: CASSPGHYSYEQYF; V: TRBV6-5; length: 14; size: NA; D: NA; J: TRBJ2-7
DNA: TGTGCCAGCACCCCTAGCGGGAGAAGCACAGATACGCAGTATTTT; CDR3: CASTPSGRSTDTQYF; V: TRBV7-3; length: 15; size: NA; D: TRBD2; J: TRBJ2-3
DNA: TGTGCCAGCAGCTTAGATCTAGCCTACAATGAGCAGTTCTTC; CDR3: CASSLDLAYNEQFF; V: TRBV7-9; length: 14; size: NA; D: NA; J: TRBJ2-1
DNA: TGTGCCAGCAGCGGACAGCTCACAGATACGCAGTATTTT; CDR3: CASSGQLTDTQYF; V: TRBV5-8; length: 13; size: NA; D: NA; J: TRBJ2-3
DNA: TGTGCCAGCAGCCCTGGGCGGGGGGGCACAGATACGCAGTATTTT; CDR3: CASSPGRGGTDTQYF; V: TRBV11-1; length: 15; size: NA; D: TRBD2; J: TRBJ2-3
DNA: TGTGCCAGTACCGAGACAGGGGTCTACTATGGCTACACCTTC; CDR3: CASTETGVYYGYTF; V: TRBV19; length: 14; size: NA; D: TRBD1; J: TRBJ1-2
DNA: TGCGCCAGCAGAGCCGGGACAGGGTGGAGATCCTACGAGCAGTACTTC; CDR3: CASRAGTGWRSYEQYF; V: TRBV23-1; length: 16; size: NA; D: TRBD1; J: TRBJ2-7
DNA: TGCGCCAGCGCCAAAGCGGGAGTGGGAGATACGCAGTATTTT; CDR3: CASAKAGVGDTQYF; V: TRBV10-2; length: 14; size: few; D: TRBD2; J: TRBJ2-3
DNA: TGTGCCAGCAGCAAGGACGGGAGCTCTGGAAACACCATATATTTT; CDR3: CASSKDGSSGNTIYF; V: TRBV11-3; length: 15; size: NA; D: NA; J: TRBJ1-3
DNA: TGTGCCATCAGTCCCCCGGGACAGAACACTGAAGCTTTCTTT; CDR3: CAISPPGQNTEAFF; V: TRBV10-3; length: 14; size: NA; D: NA; J: TRBJ1-1
DNA: TGTGCCAGCAGTTCGGGACTAGCCTCCTACGAGCAGTACTTC; CDR3: CASSSGLASYEQYF; V: TRBV6-6; length: 14; size: NA; D: TRBD2; J: TRBJ2-7
DNA: TGTGCCAGCAGTCCCCAGCGGGGGAGCTCCTACGAGCAGTACTTC; CDR3: CASSPQRGSSYEQYF; V: TRBV7-2; length: 15; size: NA; D: TRBD2; J: TRBJ2-7
DNA: TGTGCCAGCAGTGAACGGGGGGCAATCGGGGAGCTGTTTTTT; CDR3: CASSERGAIGELFF; V: TRBV25-1; length: 14; size: few; D: NA; J: TRBJ2-2
DNA: TGTGCCAGCAGCTTAGAGCGGGAGTATGGTGAGCAGTTCTTC; CDR3: CASSLEREYGEQFF; V: TRBV7-6; length: 14; size: few; D: TRBD2; J: TRBJ2-1